The 11 T cell receptor beta chains below were found in one sample sequenced in a study of cytomegalovirus exposure and HLA in healthy donors. Vbeta (60) and Jbeta (13) primers were used in the PCR. TCRdb's copy holds only in-frame clones and misses some; the assay was immunoSEQ multiplex PCR. The sample lists 99,000 or so clones; more than 60% were seen once. Sequenced input: PBMCs. All receptors come from a man aged 25 to 45 in good health and CMV-seronegative.

The V and J genes are TRBV9 and TRBJ2-3, with 8 bases fitting TRBD2. This CDR3 has 15 residues. CDR1 and CDR2 from the germline V gene are SGDLS and YYNGEE. V shed 1 base, J shed 0 bases, and the junction held 1 base outside the gene matches. The CDR3 is CASSVTSGSTDTQYF. The CDR3 nucleotides are TGTGCCAGCAGCGTAACTAGCGGTAGCACAGATACGCAGTATTTT.

The chain has TRBV7-2 and TRBJ2-1, with 13 bases aligning to TRBD2. The CDR3 extends over 15 amino acids. Germline V lookup: CDR1 SGHTA, CDR2 FQGNSA. V lost 5 bases to trimming and J lost 6 bases; unmatched junction nucleotides: 4. CDR3 protein: CASSLRLAGGNEQFF. DNA of the CDR3: TGTGCCAGCAGCCTCCGACTAGCGGGGGGCAATGAGCAGTTCTTC.

V gene TRBV7-2 combines with J gene TRBJ1-5; no clear D gene. Germline assignment: CDR1 SGHTA and CDR2 FQGNSA. The CDR3 extends over 16 amino acids. Trimming removed 5 bases from V and 4 bases from J, with 18 bases in between. The CDR3 spells CASSALVGVPNQPQHF. Here the CDR3 DNA reads TGTGCCAGCAGCGCCTTGGTGGGAGTACCTAATCAGCCCCAGCATTTT.

The V call is TRBV6-1, the J call TRBJ2-5; unclear D gene. Deletions cut 4 bases from V and 7 bases from J, with 7 bases between. The CDR3 contains 11 residues. Germline assignment: CDR1 MNHNS and CDR2 SASEGT. CDR3 region: CASSGLGTQYF. Here the CDR3 DNA reads TGTGCCAGCAGTGGACTGGGGACCCAGTACTTC.

This clone was counted a single time. CDR3: CASSVGLAGHEQYF. For the CDR3, the DNA is TGTGCCAGCAGCGTGGGACTAGCGGGGCACGAGCAGTACTTC. This chain uses TRBV7-3 with TRBJ2-7; 13 bases align to TRBD2. Looked up from germline, CDR1 is SGHTA and CDR2 is FQGTGA. The J segment lost 5 bases and the V segment lost 5 bases, leaving 3 bases of the junction unmatched. This CDR3 is built from 14 residues.

The chain uses TRBV7-9 and TRBJ2-1; D unclear. V was pared by 5 bases and J by 5 bases, with 16 bases between. The length of the CDR3 is 15 residues. The V gene's germline CDR1 is SEHNR and CDR2 FQNEAQ (reference sequence). CDR3 sequence: CASSLRPLTNNEQFF. In nucleotides, the CDR3 is TGTGCCAGCAGCCTCAGACCACTAACCAACAATGAGCAGTTCTTC.

The chain recombines TRBV13 with TRBJ2-7; D ambiguous. Trimming stripped 5 bases from V and 13 bases from J, with 18 bases between. Per the germline V gene, CDR1 is PRHDT and CDR2 is FYEKMQ (reference sequence). The CDR3 is 12 amino acids. This chain's CDR3 is CASSANEDTPYF. The CDR3 coding sequence is TGTGCCAGCAGCGCGAACGAGGATACTCCTTACTTC.

This clone was picked up a small number of times. The V and J genes are TRBV19 and TRBJ1-4; 9 bases fit TRBD1. CDR1 is LNHDA and CDR2 is SQIVND in the germline V gene (reference sequence). J lost 8 bases, V lost 0 bases, and 13 bases had no gene match. The CDR3 is made up of 18 amino acids. The CDR3 DNA is TGTGCCAGTAGTATAGACGGACAGGGGACCATCGGATTGGAAAAACTGTTTTTT. This gives the protein CASSIDGQGTIGLEKLFF. Full variable domain (rest looked up from reference TRBV19 and TRBJ1-4): DGGITQSPKYLFRKEGQNVTLSCEQNLNHDAMYWYRQDPGQGLRLIYYSQIVNDFQKGDIAEGYSVSREKKESFPLTVTSAQKNPTAFYLCASSIDGQGTIGLEKLFFGSGTQLSVL.

This chain links TRBV28 with TRBJ2-1; D gene unclear. The CDR3 length is 14 residues. The germline CDR1 and CDR2 sequences are MDHEN and SYDVKM. V gave up 6 bases and J gave up 0 bases, with 9 bases separating them. CDR3 nucleotide sequence: TGTGCCAGCAGCCGACCTAGCTCCTACAATGAGCAGTTCTTC. Translated: CASSRPSSYNEQFF.

The chain recombines TRBV7-9 with TRBJ2-3, with D possibly matching TRBD2 (5 bases). The CDR3 covers 15 residues. Trimming left V 3 bases short and J 6 bases short, with 16 bases between. The germline V gene has CDR1 SEHNR and CDR2 FQNEAQ (reference sequence). The CDR3: CASSFAGGSLDTQYF. CDR3 DNA: TGTGCCAGCAGCTTCGCGGGCGGATCCCTGGATACGCAGTATTTT.

This clone was counted between two and nine times. This chain connects TRBV2 to TRBJ2-5; 8 nucleotides align to TRBD1. The germline gives CDR1 SNHLY, CDR2 FYNNEI. The CDR3 has 15 amino acids. The junction had 8 bases not matched to a gene; V was cut back by 3 bases and J by 5 bases. Here the CDR3 reads CASSDWGRGPETQYF. The CDR3 DNA is TGTGCCAGCAGTGATTGGGGCAGGGGGCCTGAGACCCAGTACTTC.